The rows below give T cell receptor beta chains drawn from one sample of a study of T cells in Graves' hyperthyroidism and ophthalmopathy. Each CDR3 protein is one row after TCRdb ran MiXCR on the multiplex PCR reads. The sample lists about 760,000 distinct CDR3 sequences; over 35% were seen once. The source material was blood. These receptors were taken from a woman between 40 and 55 years old with Graves' hyperthyroidism. The CDR3 runs from the conserved cysteine through the conserved F or W. Each record gives: J gene, D gene, CDR3 length, V gene, clone size, CDR3 protein, CDR3 DNA. The D gene is left open where the match is weak. A row's size may be missing; if present it is once, few, many or a size class.

TRBJ1-6	-	13	TRBV7-2	many	CASTSPDLGTLHF	TGTGCCAGCACCTCCCCCGACCTGGGGACCCTCCACTTT
TRBJ2-5	TRBD2	17	TRBV20-1	many	CSARDRRTSGTQETQYF	TGCAGTGCTAGAGATCGGCGGACTAGCGGAACCCAAGAGACCCAGTACTTC
TRBJ2-7	-	18	TRBV7-3	few	CASSRAFPGTLTSHEQYF	TGTGCCAGCAGCCGTGCCTTTCCCGGGACACTTACCTCCCACGAGCAGTACTTC
TRBJ2-3	-	13	TRBV5-5	-	CASSLPGADTQYF	TGTGCCAGCAGCCTCCCGGGGGCAGATACGCAGTATTTT
TRBJ1-1	-	15	TRBV9	-	CASSQVFAANTEAFF	TGTGCCAGCAGCCAAGTTTTCGCAGCGAACACTGAAGCTTTCTTT
TRBJ2-7	-	15	TRBV10-3	many	CAISVLGTGNSEQYF	TGTGCCATCAGTGTCCTGGGCACAGGGAACTCCGAGCAGTACTTC
TRBJ1-5	TRBD1	14	TRBV10-3	-	CAISEKGALQPQHF	TGTGCCATCAGTGAAAAGGGGGCCTTGCAGCCCCAGCATTTT
TRBJ2-5	-	14	TRBV3-1	few	CASSQEPGEETQYF	TGTGCCAGCAGCCAAGAACCAGGGGAAGAGACCCAGTACTTC
TRBJ2-7	-	13	TRBV7-2	-	CASSLIPEGEQYF	TGTGCCAGCAGCTTAATCCCTGAGGGCGAGCAGTACTTC
TRBJ1-1	TRBD1	14	TRBV10-1	many	CASNPGQTNTEAFF	TGCGCCAGCAACCCGGGACAGACGAACACTGAAGCTTTCTTT
TRBJ2-2	TRBD1	16	TRBV25-1	many	CASSERGTVNTGELFF	TGTGCCAGCAGTGAACGAGGGACAGTTAACACCGGGGAGCTGTTTTTT
TRBJ1-1	-	8	TRBV29-1	many	CSAIGAFF	TGCAGCGCGATTGGGGCTTTCTTT
TRBJ1-2	-	14	TRBV9	-	CASSAGGGAPGYTF	TGTGCCAGCAGCGCAGGAGGGGGGGCGCCCGGCTACACCTTC
TRBJ1-2	-	13	TRBV7-2	many	CASSQRVDYGYTF	TGTGCCAGCAGTCAGAGGGTTGACTATGGCTACACCTTC
TRBJ1-1	-	15	TRBV4-2	few	CASSQSDAGNTEAFF	TGTGCCAGCAGCCAGTCCGACGCAGGGAACACTGAAGCTTTCTTT
TRBJ2-6	-	14	TRBV10-3	-	CAISVDAGANVLTF	TGTGCCATCAGTGTGGACGCTGGGGCCAACGTCCTGACTTTC
TRBJ2-7	-	12	TRBV20-1	few	CSACPQENEQYF	TGCAGTGCTTGCCCTCAAGAAAACGAGCAGTACTTC
TRBJ1-6	-	15	TRBV7-9	few	CASSLQGIHNSPLHF	TGTGCCAGCAGCTTGCAGGGTATCCATAATTCACCCCTCCACTTT
TRBJ1-2	-	11	TRBV20-1	-	CSAVGGVGYTF	TGCAGTGCAGTGGGGGGCGTTGGCTACACCTTC
TRBJ1-2	TRBD1	13	TRBV19	-	CASSPTGANGYTF	TGTGCCAGTAGTCCGACAGGGGCGAACGGCTACACCTTC
TRBJ2-7	TRBD1	16	TRBV29-1	-	CSVGPGQGTADYEQYF	TGCAGCGTTGGTCCGGGACAGGGTACCGCCGACTACGAGCAGTACTTC
TRBJ1-6	-	16	TRBV7-2	many	CASSLANPGGGSPLHF	TGTGCCAGCAGCTTAGCGAATCCGGGGGGCGGTTCACCCCTCCACTTT
TRBJ2-5	-	12	TRBV10-3	many	CAIAPGEETQYF	TGTGCCATCGCTCCAGGCGAAGAGACCCAGTACTTC
TRBJ2-2	-	13	TRBV12-3/TRBV12-4	-	CASSLMVPGELFF	TGTGCCAGCAGTTTAATGGTGCCCGGGGAGCTGTTTTTT
TRBJ1-4	-	15	TRBV19	once	CASSPGGLLEEKLFF	TGTGCCAGTAGTCCGGGGGGACTCCTCGAGGAAAAACTGTTTTTT
TRBJ2-7	TRBD1	14	TRBV6-5	many	CASSRTGTSYEQYF	TGTGCCAGCAGTCGGACAGGGACTTCCTACGAGCAGTACTTC
TRBJ1-1	-	14	TRBV7-6	few	CASRLPGRQTEAFF	TGTGCCAGCAGGCTACCGGGACGACAGACTGAAGCTTTCTTT
TRBJ1-3	TRBD1	14	TRBV5-1	-	CASRVTGSGNTIYF	TGCGCCAGCAGAGTGACAGGGTCTGGAAACACCATATATTTT
TRBJ2-2	TRBD2	17	TRBV10-3	many	CAISDQRAGANTGELFF	TGTGCCATCAGTGACCAAAGAGCGGGGGCGAACACCGGGGAGCTGTTTTTT
TRBJ2-7	TRBD1	15	TRBV19	many	CASSGAGTGNYEQYF	TGTGCCAGTAGCGGCGCCGGGACAGGGAACTACGAGCAGTACTTC
TRBJ1-1	-	11	TRBV12-3/TRBV12-4	-	CAIASGTEAFF	TGTGCCATCGCATCCGGGACGGAAGCTTTCTTT
TRBJ2-6	-	15	TRBV7-2	many	CASSLVHLGANVLTF	TGTGCCAGCAGCTTAGTCCATTTAGGGGCCAACGTCCTGACTTTC
TRBJ1-1	TRBD1	16	TRBV19	-	CASSIPGQGAGTEAFF	TGTGCCAGTAGCATCCCGGGACAGGGGGCCGGCACTGAAGCTTTCTTT
TRBJ1-1	-	14	TRBV19	-	CASSMGFGNTEAFF	TGTGCCAGTAGTATGGGTTTTGGGAACACTGAAGCTTTCTTT
TRBJ2-7	TRBD2	15	TRBV10-3	-	CASSYVASGPYGQYF	TGTGCCAGCAGTTACGTGGCTAGCGGGCCCTACGGGCAGTACTTC
TRBJ1-5	TRBD1	12	TRBV18	-	CASSIGQGNQHF	TGTGCCAGCTCAATAGGACAGGGGAACCAGCATTTT
TRBJ1-2	-	11	TRBV19	many	CASMVGYGYTF	TGTGCCAGTATGGTGGGGTATGGCTACACCTTC
TRBJ1-1	-	13	TRBV7-8	many	CASSFSQGTEAFF	TGTGCCAGCAGCTTTTCCCAGGGGACTGAAGCTTTCTTT
TRBJ1-5	-	14	TRBV10-3	-	CAISTGPTGQPQHF	TGTGCCATCAGTACAGGCCCGACGGGACAGCCCCAGCATTTT
TRBJ2-5	-	14	TRBV2	many	CASSESTGRETQYF	TGTGCCAGCAGTGAATCGACAGGGAGGGAGACCCAGTACTTC
TRBJ2-3	-	13	TRBV15	-	CATSRDRVDTQYF	TGTGCCACCAGCAGAGATCGGGTAGATACGCAGTATTTT
TRBJ2-5	TRBD2	18	TRBV10-2	-	CASSAGGTSGRSEETQYF	TGCGCCAGCAGTGCTGGCGGGACTAGCGGGAGGTCAGAAGAGACCCAGTACTTC
TRBJ1-1	TRBD1	17	TRBV7-2	-	CASSLAFRGTGSTEAFF	TGTGCCAGCAGCTTAGCGTTCCGGGGGACAGGGTCGACTGAAGCTTTCTTT
TRBJ2-7	TRBD1	14	TRBV12-3/TRBV12-4	many	CASSFKQGAYEQYF	TGTGCCAGCAGTTTCAAACAGGGGGCCTACGAGCAGTACTTC
TRBJ1-5	-	14	TRBV10-3	many	CAINKDGDGQPQHF	TGTGCCATCAACAAGGACGGTGACGGTCAGCCCCAGCATTTT
TRBJ2-7	-	14	TRBV7-9	many	CASSPAGKKSEQYF	TGTGCCAGCAGCCCGGCAGGCAAGAAATCCGAGCAGTACTTC
TRBJ1-1	-	14	TRBV7-8	-	CASSPADRSTEAFF	TGTGCCAGCAGTCCAGCAGACAGGTCCACTGAAGCTTTCTTT
TRBJ2-2	TRBD1	16	TRBV6-1	-	CASSRNRGSNTGELFF	TGTGCCAGCAGTCGCAACAGGGGTTCGAACACCGGGGAGCTGTTTTTT
TRBJ2-7	-	14	TRBV10-3	-	CASSYSGGYYEQYF	TGTGCCAGCAGTTACTCTGGCGGGTACTACGAGCAGTACTTC
TRBJ1-1	-	14	TRBV6-2/TRBV6-3	-	CASRTERGGTEAFF	TGTGCCAGCAGGACAGAGAGGGGAGGGACTGAAGCTTTCTTT
TRBJ2-2	-	21	TRBV5-1	-	CASSLFLGADGHQSKTGELFF	TGCGCCAGCAGCTTATTCTTAGGGGCCGACGGACACCAATCTAAGACCGGGGAGCTGTTTTTT
TRBJ1-1	-	13	TRBV7-2	few	CASSTAGPTEAFF	TGTGCCAGCAGCACCGCGGGACCCACTGAAGCTTTCTTT
TRBJ2-5	-	14	TRBV7-9	-	CASSREGFQETQYF	TGTGCCAGCAGCAGAGAGGGATTCCAAGAGACCCAGTACTTC
TRBJ2-7	-	15	TRBV5-1	-	CASSRFRVYSYEQYF	TGCGCCAGCAGCCGATTCAGGGTTTACTCCTACGAGCAGTACTTC
TRBJ1-6	-	14	TRBV10-3	once	CAISRGVLNSPLHF	TGTGCCATCTCGCGGGGGGTCCTGAATTCACCCCTCCACTTT
TRBJ1-6	TRBD1	15	TRBV5-1	-	CASSLLTGLGSPLHF	TGTGCCAGCAGCTTGTTGACAGGGCTTGGGTCACCCCTCCACTTT
TRBJ1-1	TRBD1	14	TRBV7-9	many	CASRRDSLNTEAFF	TGTGCCAGCAGACGGGACAGTCTGAACACTGAAGCTTTCTTT
TRBJ2-7	-	15	TRBV29-1	-	CSVATMAGLQYEQYF	TGCAGCGTTGCAACTATGGCGGGACTCCAATACGAGCAGTACTTC
TRBJ1-2	-	14	TRBV4-3	-	CASSQVQGYYGYTF	TGCGCCAGCAGCCAAGTCCAGGGCTACTATGGCTACACCTTC
TRBJ2-7	-	14	TRBV28	-	CASSLIGRNDEQYF	TGTGCCAGCAGTTTAATAGGGCGAAACGACGAGCAGTACTTC